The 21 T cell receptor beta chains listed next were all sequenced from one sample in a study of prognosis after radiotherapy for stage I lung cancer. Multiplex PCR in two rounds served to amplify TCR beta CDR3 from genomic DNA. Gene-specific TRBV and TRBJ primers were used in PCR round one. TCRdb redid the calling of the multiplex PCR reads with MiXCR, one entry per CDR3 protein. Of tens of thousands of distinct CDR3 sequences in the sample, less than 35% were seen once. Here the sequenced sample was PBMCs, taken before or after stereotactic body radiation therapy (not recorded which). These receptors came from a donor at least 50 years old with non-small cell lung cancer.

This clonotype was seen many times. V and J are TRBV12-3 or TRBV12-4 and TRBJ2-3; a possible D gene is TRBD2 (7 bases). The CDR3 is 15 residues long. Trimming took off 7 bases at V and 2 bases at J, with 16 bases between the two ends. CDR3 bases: TGTGCCAGCAAGGGCGGCGGGGGCGACACAGATACGCAGTATTTT. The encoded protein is CASKGGGGDTDTQYF.

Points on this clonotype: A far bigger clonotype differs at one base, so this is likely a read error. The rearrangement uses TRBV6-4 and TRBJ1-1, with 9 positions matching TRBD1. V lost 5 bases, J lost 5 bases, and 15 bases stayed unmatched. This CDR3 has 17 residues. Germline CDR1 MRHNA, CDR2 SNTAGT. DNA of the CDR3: TGTGCCAGCAGTTACGGAGGGACAGGGATATTTGGGACTGAAGCTTTCTTT. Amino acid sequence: CASSYGGTGIFGTEAFF.

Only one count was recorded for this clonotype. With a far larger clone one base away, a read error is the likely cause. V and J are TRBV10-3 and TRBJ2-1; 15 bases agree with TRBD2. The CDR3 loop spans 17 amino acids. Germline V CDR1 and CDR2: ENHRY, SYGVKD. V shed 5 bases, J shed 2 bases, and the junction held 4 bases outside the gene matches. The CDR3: CAISPGTSGRTYNEQFF. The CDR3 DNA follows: TGTGCCATCAGTCCCGGGACTAGCGGGAGGACCTACAATGAGCAGTTCTTC.

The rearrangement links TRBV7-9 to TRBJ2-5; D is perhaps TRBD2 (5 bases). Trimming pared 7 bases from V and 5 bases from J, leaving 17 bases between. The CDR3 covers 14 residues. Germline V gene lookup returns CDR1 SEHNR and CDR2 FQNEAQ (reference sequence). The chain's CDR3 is CASIFVSGCETQYF. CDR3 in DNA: TGTGCCAGCATCTTTGTGAGCGGATGTGAGACCCAGTACTTC.

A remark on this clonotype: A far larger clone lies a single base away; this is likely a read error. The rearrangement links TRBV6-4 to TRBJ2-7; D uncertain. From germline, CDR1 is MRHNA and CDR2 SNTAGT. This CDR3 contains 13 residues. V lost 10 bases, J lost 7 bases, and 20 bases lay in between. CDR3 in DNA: TGTGCCATCAGCACCCCCCAACGAGTGGAGCAGTACTTC. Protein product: CAISTPQRVEQYF.

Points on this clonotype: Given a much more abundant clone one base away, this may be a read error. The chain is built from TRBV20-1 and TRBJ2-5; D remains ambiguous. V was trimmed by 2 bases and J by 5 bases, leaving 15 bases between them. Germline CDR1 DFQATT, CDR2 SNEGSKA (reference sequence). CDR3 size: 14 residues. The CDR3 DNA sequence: TGCAGTGCTAGAAAGATACATATCCAGGAGACCCAGTACTTC. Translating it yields CSARKIHIQETQYF.

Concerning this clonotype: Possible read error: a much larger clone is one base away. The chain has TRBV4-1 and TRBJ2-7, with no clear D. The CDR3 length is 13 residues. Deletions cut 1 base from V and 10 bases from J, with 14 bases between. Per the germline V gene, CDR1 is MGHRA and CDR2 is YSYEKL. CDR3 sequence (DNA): TGCGCCAGCAGCCAAGTCCGAGCAACCGATCAGTACTTC. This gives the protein CASSQVRATDQYF.

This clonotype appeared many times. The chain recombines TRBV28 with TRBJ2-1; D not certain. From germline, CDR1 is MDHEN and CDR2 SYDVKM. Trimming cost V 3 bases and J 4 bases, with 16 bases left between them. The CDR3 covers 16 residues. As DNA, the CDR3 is TGTGCCAGCAGTTTCCAACCGGGTCAAGTTTACAATGAGCAGTTCTTC. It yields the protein CASSFQPGQVYNEQFF.

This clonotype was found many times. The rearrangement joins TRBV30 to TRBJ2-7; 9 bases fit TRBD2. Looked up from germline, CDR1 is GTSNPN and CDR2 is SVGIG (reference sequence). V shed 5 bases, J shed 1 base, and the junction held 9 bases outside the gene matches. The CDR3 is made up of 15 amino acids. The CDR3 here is CAWATSGSSSYEQYF. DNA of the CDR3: TGTGCCTGGGCGACTAGCGGAAGCTCTTCCTACGAGCAGTACTTC.

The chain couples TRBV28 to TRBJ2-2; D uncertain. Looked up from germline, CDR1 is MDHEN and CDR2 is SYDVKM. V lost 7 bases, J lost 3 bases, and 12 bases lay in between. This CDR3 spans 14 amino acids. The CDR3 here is CASTRVVYTGELFF. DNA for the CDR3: TGTGCCAGCACCCGTGTCGTATACACCGGGGAGCTGTTTTTT.

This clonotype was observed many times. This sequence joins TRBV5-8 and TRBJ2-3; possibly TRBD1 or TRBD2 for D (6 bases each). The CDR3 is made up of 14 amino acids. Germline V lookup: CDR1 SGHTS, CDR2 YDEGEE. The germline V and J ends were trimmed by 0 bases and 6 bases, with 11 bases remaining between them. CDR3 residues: CASSLEGGLDTQYF. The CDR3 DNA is TGTGCCAGCAGCTTGGAAGGGGGGCTGGATACGCAGTATTTT.

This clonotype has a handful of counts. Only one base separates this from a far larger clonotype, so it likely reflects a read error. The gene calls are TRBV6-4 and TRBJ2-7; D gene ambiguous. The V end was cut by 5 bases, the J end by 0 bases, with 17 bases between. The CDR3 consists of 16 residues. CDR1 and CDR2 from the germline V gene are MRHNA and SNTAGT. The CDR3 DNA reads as TGTGCCAGCAGTTACACCGGGTGCCGGGTCTCCTACGAGCAGTACTTC. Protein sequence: CASSYTGCRVSYEQYF.

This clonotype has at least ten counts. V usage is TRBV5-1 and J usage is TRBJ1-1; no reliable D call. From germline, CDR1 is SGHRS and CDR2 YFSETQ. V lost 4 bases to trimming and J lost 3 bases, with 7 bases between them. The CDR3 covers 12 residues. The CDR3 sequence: CASSRPDTEAFF. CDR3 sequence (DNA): TGCGCCAGCAGCCGTCCCGACACTGAAGCTTTCTTT.

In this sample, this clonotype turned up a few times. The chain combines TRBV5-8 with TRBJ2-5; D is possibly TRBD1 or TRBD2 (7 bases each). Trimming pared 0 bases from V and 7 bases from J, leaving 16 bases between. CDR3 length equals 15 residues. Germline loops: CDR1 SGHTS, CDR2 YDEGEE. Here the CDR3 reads CASSLGRGGFGTQYF. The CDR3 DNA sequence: TGTGCCAGCAGCTTGGGCAGGGGGGGTTTCGGGACCCAGTACTTC.

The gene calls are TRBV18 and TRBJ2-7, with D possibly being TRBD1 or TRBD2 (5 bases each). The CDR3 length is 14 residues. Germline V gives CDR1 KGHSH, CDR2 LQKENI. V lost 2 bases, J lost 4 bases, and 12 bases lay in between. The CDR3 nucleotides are TGTGCCAGCTCACCAGGGACCACGCGGTACGAGCAGTACTTC. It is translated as CASSPGTTRYEQYF.

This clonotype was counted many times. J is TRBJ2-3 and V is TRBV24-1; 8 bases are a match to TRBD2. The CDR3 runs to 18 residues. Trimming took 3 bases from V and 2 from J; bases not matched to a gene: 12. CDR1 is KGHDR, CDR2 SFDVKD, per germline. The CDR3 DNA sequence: TGTGCCACCAGTGATAATAGCCAAGCGGGAGCTTTCACAGATACGCAGTATTTT. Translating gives CATSDNSQAGAFTDTQYF.

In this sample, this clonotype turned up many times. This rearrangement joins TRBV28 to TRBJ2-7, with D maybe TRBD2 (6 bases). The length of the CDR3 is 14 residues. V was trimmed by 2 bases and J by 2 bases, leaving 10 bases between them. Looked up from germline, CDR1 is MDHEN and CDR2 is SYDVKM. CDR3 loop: CASSLRGFTYEQYF. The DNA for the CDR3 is TGTGCCAGCAGTTTACGGGGGTTCACCTACGAGCAGTACTTC. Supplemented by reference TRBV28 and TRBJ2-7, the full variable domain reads DVKVTQSSRYLVKRTGEKVFLECVQDMDHENMFWYRQDPGLGLRLIYFSYDVKMKEKGDIPEGYSVSREKKERFSLILESASTNQTSMYLCASSLRGFTYEQYFGPGTRLTVT.

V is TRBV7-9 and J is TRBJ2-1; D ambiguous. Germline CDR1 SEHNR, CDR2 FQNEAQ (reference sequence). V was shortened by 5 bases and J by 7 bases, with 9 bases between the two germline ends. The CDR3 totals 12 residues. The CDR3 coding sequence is TGTGCCAGCAGCCCGGGTAGGAATGAGCAGTTCTTC. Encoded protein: CASSPGRNEQFF.

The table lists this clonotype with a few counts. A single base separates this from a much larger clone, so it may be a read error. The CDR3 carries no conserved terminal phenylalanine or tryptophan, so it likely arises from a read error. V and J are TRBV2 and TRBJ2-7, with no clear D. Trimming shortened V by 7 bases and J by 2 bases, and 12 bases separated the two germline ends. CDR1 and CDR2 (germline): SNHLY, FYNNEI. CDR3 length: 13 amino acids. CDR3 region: CASMPNPTYEQYL. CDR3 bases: TGTGCCAGCATGCCGAACCCCACCTACGAGCAGTACCTC.

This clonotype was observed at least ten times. The CDR3 here is CSAILRPAGADEQFF. CDR3 bases: TGCAGTGCTATTCTCCGGCCGGCGGGAGCCGATGAGCAGTTCTTC. The rearrangement joins TRBV20-1 to TRBJ2-1; 7 bases are a match to TRBD2. The germline CDR1 and CDR2 sequences are DFQATT and SNEGSKA (reference sequence). This CDR3 spans 15 amino acids. V trimming: 4 bases; J trimming: 8 bases; junction bases outside the gene matches: 14.

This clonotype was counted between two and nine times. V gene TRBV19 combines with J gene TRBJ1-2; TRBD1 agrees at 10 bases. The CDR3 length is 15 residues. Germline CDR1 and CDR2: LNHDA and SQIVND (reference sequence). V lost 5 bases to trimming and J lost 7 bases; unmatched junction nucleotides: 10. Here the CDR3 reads CASSLTGTGASGYTF. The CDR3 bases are TGTGCCAGTAGTTTGACCGGGACAGGGGCATCTGGCTACACCTTC.